This section outlines one TCR beta chain sequence together with its context. Its antigen remains unknown. CDR1 and CDR2 from the germline V gene are MNHEY and SVGAGI. This CDR3 is 13 amino acids long. The ends lost 3 bases at V and 7 bases at J; junction bases unmatched: 5. This specimen belongs to a study of siplizumab effects on memory and regulatory T cells. The study, taken as a whole, reports: Greater diversity than memory cells seemed evident in naive T cells, which also appeared to be major alloresponse contributors.

Repertoires were generated with immunoSEQ multiplex PCR, while TCRdb's copy carries only in-frame clones and drops some. The top ten clones hold about 15% of a sample with around 87,000 clones, 75% to 90% of them seen once. The J gene is TRBJ2-5, the V gene TRBV6-5; 7 bases align to TRBD1. The clonotype comes from a human donor in good health. Sequenced input: CD4+ T cells sorted from blood. Here the CDR3 reads CASSYTGEGTQYF. The CDR3 nucleotides are TGTGCCAGCAGTTATACAGGGGAAGGGACCCAGTACTTC.